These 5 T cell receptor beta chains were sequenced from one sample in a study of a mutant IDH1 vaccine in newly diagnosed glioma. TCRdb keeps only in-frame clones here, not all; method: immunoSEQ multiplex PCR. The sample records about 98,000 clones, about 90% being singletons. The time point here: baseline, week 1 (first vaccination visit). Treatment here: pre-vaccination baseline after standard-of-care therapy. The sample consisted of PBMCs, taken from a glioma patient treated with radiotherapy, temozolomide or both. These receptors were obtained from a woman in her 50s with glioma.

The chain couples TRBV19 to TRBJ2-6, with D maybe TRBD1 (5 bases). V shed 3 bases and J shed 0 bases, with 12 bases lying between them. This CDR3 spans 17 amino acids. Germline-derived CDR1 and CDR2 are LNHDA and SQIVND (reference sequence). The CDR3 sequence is CASSIWGQLSGANVLTF. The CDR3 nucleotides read TGTGCCAGTAGTATTTGGGGCCAACTCTCTGGGGCCAACGTCCTGACTTTC. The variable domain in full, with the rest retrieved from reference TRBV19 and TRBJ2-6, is DGGITQSPKYLFRKEGQNVTLSCEQNLNHDAMYWYRQDPGQGLRLIYYSQIVNDFQKGDIAEGYSVSREKKESFPLTVTSAQKNPTAFYLCASSIWGQLSGANVLTFGAGSRLTVL.

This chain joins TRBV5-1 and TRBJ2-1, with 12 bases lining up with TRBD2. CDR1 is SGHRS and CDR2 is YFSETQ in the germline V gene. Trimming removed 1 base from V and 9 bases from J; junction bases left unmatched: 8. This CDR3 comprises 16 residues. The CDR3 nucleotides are TGCGCCAGCAGCTTGATGACTAGCGGGAGATCCGGTGAGCAGTTCTTC. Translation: CASSLMTSGRSGEQFF.

The CDR3 sequence: CASSWTRNTGELFF. CDR3 in DNA: TGTGCCAGCAGTTGGACACGGAACACCGGGGAGCTGTTTTTT. J is TRBJ2-2 and V is TRBV7-9; tentatively, D is TRBD1 (5 bases). The CDR3 consists of 14 residues. Germline CDR1 and CDR2: SEHNR and FQNEAQ (reference sequence). V lost 6 bases to trimming and J lost 1 base, with 9 bases between them. Drawing the rest from reference TRBV7-9 and TRBJ2-2, the complete variable domain is DTGVSQNPRHKITKRGQNVTFRCDPISEHNRLYWYRQTLGQGPEFLTYFQNEAQLEKSRLLSDRFSAERPKGSFSTLEIQRTEQGDSAMYLCASSWTRNTGELFFGEGSRLTVL.

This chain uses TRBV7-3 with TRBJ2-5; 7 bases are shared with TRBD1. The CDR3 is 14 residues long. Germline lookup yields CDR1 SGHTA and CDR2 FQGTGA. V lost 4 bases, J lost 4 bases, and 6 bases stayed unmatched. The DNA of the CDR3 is TGTGCCAGCAGCTCAACAGGGGTTCCAGAGACCCAGTACTTC. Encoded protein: CASSSTGVPETQYF.

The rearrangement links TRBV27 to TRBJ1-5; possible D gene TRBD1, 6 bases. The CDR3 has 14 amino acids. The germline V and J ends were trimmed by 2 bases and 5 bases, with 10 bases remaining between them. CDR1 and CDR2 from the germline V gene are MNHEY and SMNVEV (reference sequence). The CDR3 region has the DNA TGTGCCAGCAGTTTAGGGGGGCTCCATCAGCCCCAGCATTTT. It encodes CASSLGGLHQPQHF.